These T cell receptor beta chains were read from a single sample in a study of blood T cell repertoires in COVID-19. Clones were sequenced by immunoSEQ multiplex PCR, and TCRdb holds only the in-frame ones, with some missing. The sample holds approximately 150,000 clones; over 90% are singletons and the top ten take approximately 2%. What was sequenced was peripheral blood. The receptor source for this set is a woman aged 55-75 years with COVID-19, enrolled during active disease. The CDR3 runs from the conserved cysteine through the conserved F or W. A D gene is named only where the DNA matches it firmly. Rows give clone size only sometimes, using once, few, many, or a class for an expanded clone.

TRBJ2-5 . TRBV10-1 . TGCGCCAGCAGTCAGGGTCACCAAGAGACCCAGTACTTC CASSQGHQETQYF
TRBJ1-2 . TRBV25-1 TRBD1 TGTGCCAGCAGTGGCCCCCATAGGACAGGGACATTGTCGAGCTACACCTTC CASSGPHRTGTLSSYTF
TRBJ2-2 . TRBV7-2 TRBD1 TGTGCCAGCAGCTTAGTATCGGGGACAGCCTACACCGGGGAGCTGTTTTTT CASSLVSGTAYTGELFF
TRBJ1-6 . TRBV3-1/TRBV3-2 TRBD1 TGTGCCACCCGGGACAGTAATTCACCCCTCCACTTT CATRDSNSPLHF
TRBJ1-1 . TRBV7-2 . TGTGCCAGCAGCTTAGCGCAAGGGGGTACTGAAGCTTTCTTT CASSLAQGGTEAFF
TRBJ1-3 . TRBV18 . TGTGCCAGCTCACCAAGAGCAGGGTCCGATGTTTTCTCTGGAAACACCATATATTTT CASSPRAGSDVFSGNTIYF
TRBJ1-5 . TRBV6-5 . TGTGCCAGCAGTTACTCGGGCCGCAATCAGCCCCAGCATTTT CASSYSGRNQPQHF
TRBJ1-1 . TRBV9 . TGTGCCAGCAGCCCCCCAAGCCCTAGGGCTTTCTTT CASSPPSPRAFF
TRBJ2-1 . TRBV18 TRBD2 TGTGCCAGCTCACCAAGGCTAGCGGGGGGGCAGGTCTACAATGAGCAGTTCTTC CASSPRLAGGQVYNEQFF
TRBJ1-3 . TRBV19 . TGTGCCAGTACCCAACACGGAAACACCATATATTTT CASTQHGNTIYF
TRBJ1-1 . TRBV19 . TGTGCCAGCGCGGGGGCCTTGAACACTGAAGCTTTCTTT CASAGALNTEAFF
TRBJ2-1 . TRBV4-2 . TGTGCCAGCAGCCAAGATTGGGCACAGATCTACAATGAGCAGTTCTTC CASSQDWAQIYNEQFF
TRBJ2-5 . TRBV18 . TGTGCCAGCTCACCACCCGGAGAGACCCAGTACTTC CASSPPGETQYF
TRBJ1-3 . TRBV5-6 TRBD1 TGTGCCAGCAGCTGGGGACAGGCGAACTCTGGAAACACCATATATTTT CASSWGQANSGNTIYF
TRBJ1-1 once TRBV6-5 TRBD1 TGTGCCAGCAGTTACCCGGGACAGGGAGGGAAAGCTTTCTTT CASSYPGQGGKAFF
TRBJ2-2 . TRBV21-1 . TGTGCCAGCAGCGGGGGCCCCGGGGAGCTGTTTTTT CASSGGPGELFF
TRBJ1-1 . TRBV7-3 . TGTGCCAGCAGCCAAACACCGAACACTGAAGCTTTCTTT CASSQTPNTEAFF
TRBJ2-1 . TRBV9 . TGTGCCAGCAGCGACAGGGTCAATGAGCAGTTCTTC CASSDRVNEQFF
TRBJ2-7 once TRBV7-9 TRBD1 TGTGCCAGCAGCATAGCGGACAGGGTCTACGAGCAGTACTTC CASSIADRVYEQYF
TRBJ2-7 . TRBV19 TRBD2 TGTGCCAGTAGTATCGGGGGGAGCTCCTACGAGCAGTACTTC CASSIGGSSYEQYF
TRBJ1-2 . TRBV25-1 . TGTGCCAGCAGTGGTGGGACAACAACATTCTATGGCTACACCTTC CASSGGTTTFYGYTF
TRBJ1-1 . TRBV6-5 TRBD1 TGTGCCAGCAGCCGGGCAGGGGGCCTGAACACTGAAGCTTTCTTT CASSRAGGLNTEAFF
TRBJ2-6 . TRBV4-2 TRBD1 TGTGCCAGCAGCCAAGATAACAACAGGGGGTTTGGGGCCAACGTCCTGACTTTC CASSQDNNRGFGANVLTF
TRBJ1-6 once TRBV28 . TGTGCCAGCAGTCCAATGTGGAGTTATAATTCACCCCTCCACTTT CASSPMWSYNSPLHF
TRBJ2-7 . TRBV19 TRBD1 TGTGCCAGTAGTATTGGGACAGGGGGACCCTACGAGCAGTACTTC CASSIGTGGPYEQYF
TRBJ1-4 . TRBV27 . TGTGCCAGCAGTTCGTCAACTAATGAAAAACTGTTTTTT CASSSSTNEKLFF
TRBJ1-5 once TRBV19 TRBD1 TGTGCCAGTACCTTAACTGACAGGGCACGGAGAAATCAGCCCCAGCATTTT CASTLTDRARRNQPQHF
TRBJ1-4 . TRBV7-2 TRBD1 TGTGCCAGCAGCCCCGCTACTGCCGGACAGGGGAAAAAACTGTTTTTT CASSPATAGQGKKLFF
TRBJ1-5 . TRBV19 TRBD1 TGTGCCAGTAGTTCTCGGGGGCTTGGGGACAGAACACATAGCAATCAGCCCCAGCATTTT CASSSRGLGDRTHSNQPQHF
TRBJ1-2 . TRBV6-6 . TGTGCCAGCAGTTACGTCACGGGGAGTAGCTACACCTTC CASSYVTGSSYTF
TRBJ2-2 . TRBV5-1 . TGCGCCAGCAAATGGACACCGAACACCGGGGAGCTGTTTTTT CASKWTPNTGELFF
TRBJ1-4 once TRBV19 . TGTGCCAGTAGTATCCCCCCGTCCGAAAAACTGTTTTTT CASSIPPSEKLFF
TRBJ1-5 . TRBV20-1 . TGCAGTGCTAGTGCCGGTAATCAGCCCCAGCATTTT CSASAGNQPQHF
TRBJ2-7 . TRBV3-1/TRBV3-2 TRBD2 TGTGCCAGCAGGGGGACTACCGGATACGAGCAGTACTTC CASRGTTGYEQYF
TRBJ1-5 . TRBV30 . TGTGCCTGGAGTGTGACCCTTCGGGGCAATCAGCCCCAGCATTTT CAWSVTLRGNQPQHF
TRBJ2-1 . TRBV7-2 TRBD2 TGTGCCAGCAGCTTCCTAGCGGGGGGGGGAAATGAGCAGTTCTTC CASSFLAGGGNEQFF
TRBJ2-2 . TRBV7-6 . TGTGCCAGCAGCTTAGTATCCAGGGAAAAGATCGGGGAGCTGTTTTTT CASSLVSREKIGELFF
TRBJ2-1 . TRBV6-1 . TGTGCCAGCAGTGAAGCGCCTACCAGGGGTGAGCAGTTCTTC CASSEAPTRGEQFF
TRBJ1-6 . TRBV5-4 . TGTGCCAGCAGCCCCGACAGCGCGAATTCACCCCTCCACTTT CASSPDSANSPLHF
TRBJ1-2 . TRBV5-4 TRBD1 TGTGCCAGCAGCTTGGGACCGGGACAGGGTCGCGGCTATGGCTACACCTTC CASSLGPGQGRGYGYTF
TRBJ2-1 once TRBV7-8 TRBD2 TGTGCCAGCAGCACCCTCTTCAGCGGGGGGGCCTACAATGAGCAGTTCTTC CASSTLFSGGAYNEQFF
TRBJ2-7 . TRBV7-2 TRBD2 TGTGCCAGCAGTCTAAAAGCTAGCGGGGGGGCCTACGAGCAGTACTTC CASSLKASGGAYEQYF
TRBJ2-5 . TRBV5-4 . TGTGCCAGCAGCGAGGCAATGACGGGGGTCGGAGAGACCCAGTACTTC CASSEAMTGVGETQYF
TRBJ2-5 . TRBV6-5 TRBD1 TGTGCCAGCACCGAGGGGGCAGGTCTGCAAGAGACCCAGTACTTC CASTEGAGLQETQYF
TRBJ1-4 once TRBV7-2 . TGTGCCAGCAGCTTATACGACTCCGGGATTGGGGATGAAAAACTGTTTTTT CASSLYDSGIGDEKLFF
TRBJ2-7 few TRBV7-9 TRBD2 TGTGCCAGCAGCTTAGCCCGAGGACTAGCGGGAACCTCCTACGAGCAGTACTTC CASSLARGLAGTSYEQYF